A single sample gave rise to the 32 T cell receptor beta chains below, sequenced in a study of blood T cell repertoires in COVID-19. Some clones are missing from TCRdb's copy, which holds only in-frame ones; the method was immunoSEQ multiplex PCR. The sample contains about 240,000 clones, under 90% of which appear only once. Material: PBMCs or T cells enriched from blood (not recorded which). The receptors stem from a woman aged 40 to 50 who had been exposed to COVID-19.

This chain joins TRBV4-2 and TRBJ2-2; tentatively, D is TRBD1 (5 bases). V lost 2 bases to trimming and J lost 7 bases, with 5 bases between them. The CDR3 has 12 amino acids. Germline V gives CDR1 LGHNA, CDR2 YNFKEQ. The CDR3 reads CASSQRGGELFF. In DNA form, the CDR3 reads TGTGCCAGCAGCCAAAGGGGCGGGGAGCTGTTTTTT.

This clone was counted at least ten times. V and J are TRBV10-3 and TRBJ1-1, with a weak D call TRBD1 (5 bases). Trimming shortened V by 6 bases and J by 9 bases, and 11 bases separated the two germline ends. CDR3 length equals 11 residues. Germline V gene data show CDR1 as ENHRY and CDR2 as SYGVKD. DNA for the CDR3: TGTGCCATCAGCGCGGGACCGCAAGCTTTCTTT. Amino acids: CAISAGPQAFF.

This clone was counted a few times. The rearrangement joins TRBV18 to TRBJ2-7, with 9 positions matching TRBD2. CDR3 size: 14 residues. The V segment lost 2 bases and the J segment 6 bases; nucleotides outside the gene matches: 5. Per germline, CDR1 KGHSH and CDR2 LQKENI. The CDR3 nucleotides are TGTGCCAGCTCACCAGGCCAGCGGGGGGCCGAGCAGTACTTC. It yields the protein CASSPGQRGAEQYF.

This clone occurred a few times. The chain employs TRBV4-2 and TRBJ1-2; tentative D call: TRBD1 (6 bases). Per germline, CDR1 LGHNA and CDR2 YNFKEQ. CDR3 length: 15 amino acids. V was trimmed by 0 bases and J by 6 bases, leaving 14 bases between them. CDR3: CASSQDAARGDGYTF. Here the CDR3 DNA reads TGTGCCAGCAGCCAAGATGCAGCCAGGGGTGATGGCTACACCTTC.

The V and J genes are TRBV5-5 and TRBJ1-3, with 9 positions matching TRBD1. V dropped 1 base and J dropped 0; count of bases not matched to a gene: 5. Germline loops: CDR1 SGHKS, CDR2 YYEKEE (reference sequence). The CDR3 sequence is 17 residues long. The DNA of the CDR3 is TGTGCCAGCAGCTTGTGGGACAGGGCGTCCTCTGGAAACACCATATATTTT. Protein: CASSLWDRASSGNTIYF.

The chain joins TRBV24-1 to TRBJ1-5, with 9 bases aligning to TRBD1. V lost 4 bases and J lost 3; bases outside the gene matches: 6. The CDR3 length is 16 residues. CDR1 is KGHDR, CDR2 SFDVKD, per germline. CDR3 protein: CATSEGGQGFNQPQHF. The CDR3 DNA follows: TGTGCCACCAGTGAGGGGGGACAGGGATTCAATCAGCCCCAGCATTTT.

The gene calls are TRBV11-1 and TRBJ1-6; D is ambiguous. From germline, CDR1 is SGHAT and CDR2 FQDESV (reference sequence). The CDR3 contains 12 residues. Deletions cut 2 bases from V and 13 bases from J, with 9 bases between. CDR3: CASSLSDVPLHF. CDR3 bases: TGTGCCAGCAGCTTAAGCGACGTGCCCCTCCACTTT. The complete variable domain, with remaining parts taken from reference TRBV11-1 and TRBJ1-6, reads EAEVAQSPRYKITEKSQAVAFWCDPISGHATLYWYRQILGQGPELLVQFQDESVVDDSQLPKDRFSAERLKGVDSTLKIQPAELGDSAMYLCASSLSDVPLHFGNGTRLTVT.

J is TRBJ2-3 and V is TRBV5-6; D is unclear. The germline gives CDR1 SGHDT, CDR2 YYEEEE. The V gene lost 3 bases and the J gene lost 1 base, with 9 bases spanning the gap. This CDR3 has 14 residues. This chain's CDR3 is CASSSFTGTDTQYF. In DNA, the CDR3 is TGTGCCAGCAGCTCCTTTACAGGCACAGATACGCAGTATTTT.

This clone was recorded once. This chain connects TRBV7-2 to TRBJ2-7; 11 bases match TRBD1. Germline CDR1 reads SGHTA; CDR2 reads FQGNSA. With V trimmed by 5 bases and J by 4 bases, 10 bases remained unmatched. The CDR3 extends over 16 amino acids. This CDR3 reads CASSPRDRGFSYEQYF. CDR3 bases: TGTGCCAGCAGCCCCCGGGACAGGGGGTTTTCGTACGAGCAGTACTTC.

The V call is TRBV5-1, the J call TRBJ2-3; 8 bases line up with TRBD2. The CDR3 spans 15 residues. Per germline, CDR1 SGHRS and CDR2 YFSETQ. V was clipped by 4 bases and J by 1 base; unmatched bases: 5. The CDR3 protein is CASSTLTSGTDTQYF. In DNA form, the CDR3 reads TGCGCCAGCAGCACTCTGACTAGCGGCACAGATACGCAGTATTTT.

The CDR3 sequence: CASSQSTGNYGYTF. CDR3 sequence (DNA): TGCGCCAGCAGTCAATCGACAGGGAACTATGGCTACACCTTC. The chain couples TRBV23-1 to TRBJ1-2, with 7 bases lining up with TRBD1. TRBV23-1 is filed as an ORF, its function uncertain. CDR3 size: 14 residues. The V and J ends lost 0 bases and 2 bases, in that order; junction bases with no gene match: 0.

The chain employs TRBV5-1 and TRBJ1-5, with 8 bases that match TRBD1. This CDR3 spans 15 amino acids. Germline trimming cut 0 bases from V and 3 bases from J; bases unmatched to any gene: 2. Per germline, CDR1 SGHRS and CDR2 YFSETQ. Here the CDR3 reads CASSLATGDNQPQHF. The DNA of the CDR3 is TGCGCCAGCAGCTTGGCGACAGGGGACAATCAGCCCCAGCATTTT.

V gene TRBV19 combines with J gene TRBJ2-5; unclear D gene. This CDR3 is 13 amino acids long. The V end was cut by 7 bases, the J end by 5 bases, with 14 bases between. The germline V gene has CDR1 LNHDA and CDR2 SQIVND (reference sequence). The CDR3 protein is CASNAIPGETQYF. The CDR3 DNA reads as TGTGCCAGTAATGCTATCCCCGGGGAGACCCAGTACTTC. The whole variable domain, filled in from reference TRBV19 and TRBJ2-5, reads DGGITQSPKYLFRKEGQNVTLSCEQNLNHDAMYWYRQDPGQGLRLIYYSQIVNDFQKGDIAEGYSVSREKKESFPLTVTSAQKNPTAFYLCASNAIPGETQYFGPGTRLLVL.

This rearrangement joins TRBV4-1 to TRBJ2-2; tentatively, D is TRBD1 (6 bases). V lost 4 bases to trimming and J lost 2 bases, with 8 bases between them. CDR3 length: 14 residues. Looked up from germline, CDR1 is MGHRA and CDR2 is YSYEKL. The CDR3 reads CASSLGANTGELFF. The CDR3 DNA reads TGCGCCAGCAGCCTGGGGGCAAACACCGGGGAGCTGTTTTTT.

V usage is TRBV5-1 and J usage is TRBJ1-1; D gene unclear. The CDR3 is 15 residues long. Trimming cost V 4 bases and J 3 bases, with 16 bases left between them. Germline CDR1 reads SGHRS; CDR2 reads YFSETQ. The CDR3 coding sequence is TGCGCCAGCAGCAGCTCCCCCGGGGTGGACACTGAAGCTTTCTTT. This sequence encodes CASSSSPGVDTEAFF.

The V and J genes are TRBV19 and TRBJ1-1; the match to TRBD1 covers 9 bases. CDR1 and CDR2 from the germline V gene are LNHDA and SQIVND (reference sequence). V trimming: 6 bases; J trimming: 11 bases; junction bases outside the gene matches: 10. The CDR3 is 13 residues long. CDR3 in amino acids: CASRRDRDEKAFF. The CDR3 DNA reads TGTGCCAGTAGGAGGGACAGGGATGAGAAGGCTTTCTTT.

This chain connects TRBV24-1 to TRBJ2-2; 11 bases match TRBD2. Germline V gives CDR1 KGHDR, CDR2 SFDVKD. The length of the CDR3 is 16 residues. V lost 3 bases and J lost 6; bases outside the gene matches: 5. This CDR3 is CATSDATSGGAGELFF. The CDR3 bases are TGTGCCACCAGTGATGCTACTAGCGGGGGAGCCGGGGAGCTGTTTTTT.

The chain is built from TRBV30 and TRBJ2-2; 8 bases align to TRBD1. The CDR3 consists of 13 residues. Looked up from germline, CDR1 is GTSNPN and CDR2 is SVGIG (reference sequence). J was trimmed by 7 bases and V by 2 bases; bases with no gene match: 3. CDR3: CAWSRTGHGELFF. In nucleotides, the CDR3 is TGTGCCTGGAGTCGGACAGGGCACGGGGAGCTGTTTTTT.

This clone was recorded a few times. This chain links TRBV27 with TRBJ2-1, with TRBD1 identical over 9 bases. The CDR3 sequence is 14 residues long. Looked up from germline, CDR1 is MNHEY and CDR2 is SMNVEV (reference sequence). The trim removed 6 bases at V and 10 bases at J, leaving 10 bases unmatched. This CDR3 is CASSPTGGLTEQFF. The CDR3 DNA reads TGTGCCAGCAGCCCAACAGGGGGCCTTACGGAGCAGTTCTTC.

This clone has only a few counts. CDR3 sequence (DNA): TGTGCCAGCTTCTGGCAGGGAAGTGGCTACACCTTC. It encodes CASFWQGSGYTF. V gene TRBV27 combines with J gene TRBJ1-2, with a tentative D call TRBD1 (5 bases). This CDR3 spans 12 amino acids. Per the germline V gene, CDR1 is MNHEY and CDR2 is SMNVEV (reference sequence). Trimming removed 8 bases from V and 7 bases from J, with 14 bases in between.

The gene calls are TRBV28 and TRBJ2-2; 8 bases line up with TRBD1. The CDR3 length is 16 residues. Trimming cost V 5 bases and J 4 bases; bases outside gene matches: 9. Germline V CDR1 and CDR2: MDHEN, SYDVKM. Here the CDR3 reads CASSLPGQATTGELFF. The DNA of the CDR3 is TGTGCCAGCAGTCTGCCGGGACAGGCGACCACCGGGGAGCTGTTTTTT.

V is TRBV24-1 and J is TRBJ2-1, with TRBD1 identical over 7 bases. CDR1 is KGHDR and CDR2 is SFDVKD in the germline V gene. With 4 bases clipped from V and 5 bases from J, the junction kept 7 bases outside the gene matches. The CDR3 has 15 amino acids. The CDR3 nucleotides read TGTGCCACCAGTGAGACCGGGACAGCAGACAATGAGCAGTTCTTC. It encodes CATSETGTADNEQFF.

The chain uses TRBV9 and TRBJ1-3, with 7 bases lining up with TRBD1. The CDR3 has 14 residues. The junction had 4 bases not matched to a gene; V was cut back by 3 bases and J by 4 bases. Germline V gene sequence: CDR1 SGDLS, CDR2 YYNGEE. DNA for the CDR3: TGTGCCAGCAGCGCGACAGGGTTGGGAAACACCATATATTTT. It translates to CASSATGLGNTIYF.

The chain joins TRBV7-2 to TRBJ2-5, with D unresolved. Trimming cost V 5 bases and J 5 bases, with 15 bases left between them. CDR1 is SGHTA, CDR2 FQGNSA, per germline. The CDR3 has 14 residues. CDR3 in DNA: TGTGCCAGCAGCCCAGAGTACTACGACGAGACCCAGTACTTC. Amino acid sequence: CASSPEYYDETQYF.

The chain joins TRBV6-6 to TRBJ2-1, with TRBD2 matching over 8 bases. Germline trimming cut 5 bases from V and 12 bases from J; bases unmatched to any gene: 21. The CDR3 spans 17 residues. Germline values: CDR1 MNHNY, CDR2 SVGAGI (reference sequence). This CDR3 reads CASSLNNRGGITMRQFF. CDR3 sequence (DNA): TGTGCCAGCAGTCTAAATAACCGGGGGGGTATCACAATGAGGCAGTTCTTC.

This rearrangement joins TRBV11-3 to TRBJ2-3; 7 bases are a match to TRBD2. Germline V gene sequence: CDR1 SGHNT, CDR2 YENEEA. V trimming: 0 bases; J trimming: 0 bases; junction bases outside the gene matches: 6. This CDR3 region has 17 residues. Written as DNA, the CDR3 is TGTGCCAGCAGCTTAGACTCCAGCGGGGCTAGCACAGATACGCAGTATTTT. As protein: CASSLDSSGASTDTQYF.

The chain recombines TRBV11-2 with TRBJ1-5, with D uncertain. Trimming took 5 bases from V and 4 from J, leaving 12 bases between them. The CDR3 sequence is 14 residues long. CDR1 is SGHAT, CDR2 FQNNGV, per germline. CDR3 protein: CASSLAGLNQPQHF. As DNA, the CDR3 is TGTGCCAGCAGCCTTGCGGGTTTGAATCAGCCCCAGCATTTT. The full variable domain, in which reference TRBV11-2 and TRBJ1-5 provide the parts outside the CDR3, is EAGVAQSPRYKIIEKRQSVAFWCNPISGHATLYWYQQILGQGPKLLIQFQNNGVVDDSQLPKDRFSAERLKGVDSTLKIQPAKLEDSAVYLCASSLAGLNQPQHFGDGTRLSIL.

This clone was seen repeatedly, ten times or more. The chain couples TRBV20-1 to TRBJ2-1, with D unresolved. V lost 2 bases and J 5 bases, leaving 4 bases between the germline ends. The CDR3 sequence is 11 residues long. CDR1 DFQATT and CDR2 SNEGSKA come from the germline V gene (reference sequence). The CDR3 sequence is CSARTHNEQFF. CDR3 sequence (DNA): TGCAGTGCTAGAACTCACAATGAGCAGTTCTTC.

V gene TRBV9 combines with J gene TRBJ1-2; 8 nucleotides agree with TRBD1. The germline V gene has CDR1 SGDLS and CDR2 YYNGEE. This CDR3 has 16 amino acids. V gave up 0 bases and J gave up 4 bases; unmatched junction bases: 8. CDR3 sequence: CASSVGGQEPLYGYTF. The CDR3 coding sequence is TGTGCCAGCAGCGTAGGGGGACAGGAGCCTCTCTATGGCTACACCTTC.

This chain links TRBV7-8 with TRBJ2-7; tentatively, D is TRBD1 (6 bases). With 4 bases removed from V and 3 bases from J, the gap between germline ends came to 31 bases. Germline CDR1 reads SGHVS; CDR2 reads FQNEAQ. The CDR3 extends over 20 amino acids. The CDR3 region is CASSSGGQWGIGTMNYEQYF. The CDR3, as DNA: TGTGCCAGCAGCTCGGGTGGACAGTGGGGTATCGGGACCATGAACTACGAGCAGTACTTC.

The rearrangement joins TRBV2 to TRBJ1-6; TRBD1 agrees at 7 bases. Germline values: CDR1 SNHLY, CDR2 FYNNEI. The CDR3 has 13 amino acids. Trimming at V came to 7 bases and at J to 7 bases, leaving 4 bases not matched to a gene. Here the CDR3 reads CASKTGWNSPLHF. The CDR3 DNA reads TGTGCCAGCAAGACAGGGTGGAATTCACCCCTCCACTTT.

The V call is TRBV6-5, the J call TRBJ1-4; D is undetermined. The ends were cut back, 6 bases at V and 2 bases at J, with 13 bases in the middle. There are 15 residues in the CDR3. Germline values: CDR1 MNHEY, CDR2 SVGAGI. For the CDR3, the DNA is TGTGCCAGCAGCCTTGGCCGTCAGACTAATGAAAAACTGTTTTTT. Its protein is CASSLGRQTNEKLFF.